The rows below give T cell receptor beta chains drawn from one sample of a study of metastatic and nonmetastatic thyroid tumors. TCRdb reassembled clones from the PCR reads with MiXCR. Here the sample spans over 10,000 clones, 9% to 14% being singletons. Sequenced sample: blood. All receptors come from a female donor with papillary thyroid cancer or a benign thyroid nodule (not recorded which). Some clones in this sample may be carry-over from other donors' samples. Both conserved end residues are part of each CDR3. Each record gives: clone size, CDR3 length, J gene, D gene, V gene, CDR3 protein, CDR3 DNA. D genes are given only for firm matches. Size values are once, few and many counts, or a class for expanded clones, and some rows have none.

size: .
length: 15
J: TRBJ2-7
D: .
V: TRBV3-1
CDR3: CASSQEHHRYYEQYF
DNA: TGTGCCAGCAGCCAAGAACACCACAGATACTACGAGCAGTACTTC

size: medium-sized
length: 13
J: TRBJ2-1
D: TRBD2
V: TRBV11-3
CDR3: CASRASGEGEQFF
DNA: TGTGCCTCCCGCGCTAGCGGGGAGGGTGAGCAGTTCTTC

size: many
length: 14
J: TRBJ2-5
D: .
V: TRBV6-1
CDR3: CASTSTWRGETQYF
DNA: TGTGCCAGCACATCAACCTGGAGGGGAGAGACCCAGTACTTC

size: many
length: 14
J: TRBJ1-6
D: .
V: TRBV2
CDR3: CASSEGEGDSPLHF
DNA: TGTGCCAGCAGTGAGGGGGAAGGGGATTCACCCCTCCACTTT

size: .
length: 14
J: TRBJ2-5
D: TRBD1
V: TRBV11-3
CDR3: CASSFRGLQETQYF
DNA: TGTGCCAGCAGCTTTAGGGGGCTCCAAGAGACCCAGTACTTC

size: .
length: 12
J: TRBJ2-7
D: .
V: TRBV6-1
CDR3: CASGGGGNEQYF
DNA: TGTGCCAGTGGGGGCGGTGGCAACGAGCAGTACTTC

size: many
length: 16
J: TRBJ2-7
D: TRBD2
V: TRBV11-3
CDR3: CASRLFGRLAGNEQYF
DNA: TGTGCCAGCAGACTATTCGGGAGACTAGCGGGAAACGAGCAGTACTTC

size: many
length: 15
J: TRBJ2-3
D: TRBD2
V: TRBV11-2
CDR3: CASSSRTSGPDTQYF
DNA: TGTGCCAGCAGCTCTAGGACTAGCGGACCAGATACGCAGTATTTT

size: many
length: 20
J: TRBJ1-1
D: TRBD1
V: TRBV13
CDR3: CASSDLTVPGQGWGNTEAFF
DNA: TGTGCCAGCAGCGACCTAACTGTCCCGGGACAGGGATGGGGGAACACTGAAGCTTTCTTT

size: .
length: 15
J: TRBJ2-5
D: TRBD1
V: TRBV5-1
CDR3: CASSAHGTAEETQYF
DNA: TGCGCCAGCAGCGCCCACGGGACAGCAGAAGAGACCCAGTACTTC

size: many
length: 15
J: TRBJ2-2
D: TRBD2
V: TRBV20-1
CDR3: CSARLAGDRTGELFF
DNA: TGCAGTGCTAGACTAGCGGGAGATCGGACCGGGGAGCTGTTTTTT

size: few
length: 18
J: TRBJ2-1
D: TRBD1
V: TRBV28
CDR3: CASSFGSGGGAPYNEQFF
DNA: TGTGCCAGCAGTTTTGGTTCAGGGGGCGGGGCGCCGTACAATGAGCAGTTCTTC

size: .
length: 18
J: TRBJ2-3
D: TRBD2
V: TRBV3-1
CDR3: CASSLGASGSWGEDTQYF
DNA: TGTGCCAGCAGCCTGGGGGCTAGCGGGTCTTGGGGGGAAGATACGCAGTATTTT

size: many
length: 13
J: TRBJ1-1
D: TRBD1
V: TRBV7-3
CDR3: CASSRTGGTEAFF
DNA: TGTGCCAGCAGCCGGACAGGGGGCACTGAAGCTTTCTTT

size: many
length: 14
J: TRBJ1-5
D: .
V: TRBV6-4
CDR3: CASSDSWRGNPQHF
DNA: TGTGCCAGCAGTGACTCGTGGAGGGGTAACCCCCAGCATTTT